This T cell receptor beta chain was observed in a study of post-analysis software for immune sequencing data. A note on this clonotype: What it binds is unknown.

The authors incorporated unique molecular identifiers into the TCR beta cDNA libraries. Each CDR3 protein gets one entry after TCRdb re-called the PCR reads with MiXCR. The table shows approximately 730,000 distinct CDR3 sequences, with just over 45% occurring only once. Notes on the study in general: Patients had higher frequencies than controls of four to six TRBV segments, including TRBV5-6, TRBV5-1 and TRBV20-1. Controls significantly exceeded multiple sclerosis patients in normalized Chao1 diversity.

The CDR3 consists of 15 residues. V trimming: 0 bases; J trimming: 3 bases; junction bases outside the gene matches: 8. The germline CDR1 and CDR2 sequences are DFQATT and SNEGSKA (reference sequence). The chain carries TRBV20-1 and TRBJ2-7, with 7 bases lining up with TRBD2. The clonotype originates from a girl between 10 and 17 years old with multiple sclerosis. The sample taken for sequencing was blood. CDR3 loop: CSARDPTSIRYEQYF. DNA for the CDR3: TGCAGTGCTAGAGACCCGACTAGCATTCGCTACGAGCAGTACTTC.